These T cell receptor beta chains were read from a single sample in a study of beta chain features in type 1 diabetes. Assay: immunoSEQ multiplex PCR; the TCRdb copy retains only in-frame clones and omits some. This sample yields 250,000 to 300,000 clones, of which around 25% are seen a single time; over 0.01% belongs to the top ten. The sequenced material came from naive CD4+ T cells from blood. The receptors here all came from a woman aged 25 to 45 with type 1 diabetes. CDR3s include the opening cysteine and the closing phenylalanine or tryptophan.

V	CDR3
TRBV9	CASSGAGGQSSYNEQFF
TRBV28	CASSLAGQTQYF
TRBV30	CAWSNRTGSYETQYF
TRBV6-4	CASSGGIANTQYF
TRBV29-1	CSVGGGSTYEQYF
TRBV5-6	CASSIQATGQPQHF
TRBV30	CAWSVLAAYEQYF
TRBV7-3	CASSFGQGGFDEQFF
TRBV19	CASSDPRQGRSPQHF
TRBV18	CASSPLGQGAVTEAFF
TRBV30	CAWRSGSAGGSYNEQFF
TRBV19	CASSYQARYGYTF
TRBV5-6	CASSFTGQGVGYTF
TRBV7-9	CASSSQGGTEAFF
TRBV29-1	CSVQQGLAGPEQYF
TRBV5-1	CASSLATSTDTQYF
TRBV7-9	CASSLIQLNEQFF
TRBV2	CASSENNRGSEAFF
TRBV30	CAWSVNAEPQHF
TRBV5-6	CASSRGTRSYNEQFF
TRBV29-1	CSVDRGSYEQYF
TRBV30	CAWSVSQGRAYEQYF